A selection of T cell receptor beta chains follows, all from one sample in a study of regulatory T cells in long-lasting Graves disease. TCRdb analysed the multiplex PCR reads with MiXCR anew, one entry per CDR3 protein. The sample includes roughly 510,000 distinct CDR3 sequences, around 16% of them seen just once. These data also formed part of another study, on T cells in Graves' hyperthyroidism and ophthalmopathy.

The source material was peripheral blood mononuclear cells (PBMCs), sampled at new diagnosis, from a patient treated with antithyroid drugs. Receptors originate from a man younger than 30 with Graves disease. Both conserved end residues are part of each CDR3. The D gene is left open where the match is weak. Clone size is stated in some rows and not others, as once, few, many or a class when expanded.

V	size	length	J	D	DNA	CDR3
TRBV5-6	few	17	TRBJ2-3	TRBD2	TGTGCCAGCAGCCCGGAGGCCAGCGGGAGTCACGGAGATACGCAGTATTTT	CASSPEASGSHGDTQYF
TRBV27	many	14	TRBJ2-3	.	TGTGCCAGCAACAACAGGAGGGGTACAGATACGCAGTATTTT	CASNNRRGTDTQYF
TRBV28	many	14	TRBJ1-2	.	TGTGCCAGCAGTTTACTGGCAGGGCACTATGGCTACACCTTC	CASSLLAGHYGYTF
TRBV27	few	17	TRBJ1-3	.	TGTGCCAGCAGCCCAACTTGGGACACCTACTCTGGAAACACCATATATTTT	CASSPTWDTYSGNTIYF
TRBV10-3	many	15	TRBJ1-1	.	TGTGCCACAGCCGGGGGGGGTCCCATGAACACTGAAGCTTTCTTT	CATAGGGPMNTEAFF
TRBV5-1	.	16	TRBJ2-1	TRBD2	TGCGCCAGCAGGGGGAGGGGAGCGGGAGGAGGTAATGAGCAGTTCTTC	CASRGRGAGGGNEQFF
TRBV19	.	17	TRBJ2-3	TRBD2	TGTGCCAGTAGTAGGCGGGGACTAGCAGCTAGCACAGATACGCAGTATTTT	CASSRRGLAASTDTQYF
TRBV20-1	.	13	TRBJ2-7	TRBD1	TGCAGTGCTAAGGGACAGGGCGTCTACGAGCAGTACTTC	CSAKGQGVYEQYF
TRBV7-9	.	15	TRBJ2-2	TRBD1	TGTGCCAGCAGCCAACACGGGACAGGAGCCGGGGAGCTGTTTTTT	CASSQHGTGAGELFF
TRBV20-1	many	14	TRBJ2-7	TRBD1	TGCAGTGCTAGAAAGGGGGCGAGGGTCTACGAGCAGTACTTC	CSARKGARVYEQYF
TRBV30	many	14	TRBJ2-5	.	TGTGCCTGGAGTCAACGGACTCGCCGTGAGACCCAGTACTTC	CAWSQRTRRETQYF
TRBV6-1	many	12	TRBJ2-7	.	TGTGCCAGCAGATCAGTCGGACAGCCCTGGTACTTC	CASRSVGQPWYF
TRBV27	.	15	TRBJ1-1	.	TGTGCCAGCAGTTTATCGGGAGGGGCGAACACTGAAGCTTTCTTT	CASSLSGGANTEAFF
TRBV30	few	14	TRBJ1-6	.	TGTGCCTGGAGAGAGAGTTTCCATAATTCACCCCTCCACTTT	CAWRESFHNSPLHF
TRBV20-1	.	11	TRBJ1-2	.	TGCAGTGCTAGACATAAGGATGGCTACACCTTC	CSARHKDGYTF
TRBV6-4	.	13	TRBJ2-1	.	TGTGCCAGCAGTGACTCGAAAGGGAATGAGCAGTTCTTC	CASSDSKGNEQFF
TRBV5-5	many	15	TRBJ2-1	TRBD2	TGTGCCAGCAGCCCAGGACTAGCGGGATGGTATGAGCAGTTCTTC	CASSPGLAGWYEQFF
TRBV6-2/TRBV6-3	many	15	TRBJ1-1	.	TGTGCCAGCATGGCAAGGCAGCGGCTGAACACTGAAGCTTTCTTT	CASMARQRLNTEAFF
TRBV19	.	15	TRBJ1-5	TRBD1	TGTGCCAGTCGCCCCGAGGGGGCAGGCAATCAGCCCCAGCATTTT	CASRPEGAGNQPQHF